This T cell receptor beta chain emerged from a study of T cell clonotyping in hematopoietic cell transplantation. Germline CDR1 reads ENHRY; CDR2 reads SYGVKD. The V and J ends lost 5 bases and 7 bases, in that order; junction bases with no gene match: 2. The CDR3 loop spans 13 amino acids. Overall study results and limits: Without cell sorting, CD4 versus CD8 contributions remain unresolved. Graft donor and pretransplant recipient Inverse Simpson Index values predicted broader posttransplant TCR diversity. Pathologically expanded recipient clonotypes increased progressively from day 30 to day 180 as diversity fell.

Recipients were bled about 28 days pretransplant and at posttransplant days 30, 100, 180. Assay used: immunoSEQ multiplex PCR; TCRdb lists only in-frame clones, some missing. Here the sample spans roughly 5,000 clones, around 92% being singletons. For this clone: Its matching antigen is unknown.

J is TRBJ2-1 and V is TRBV10-3; 10 bases align to TRBD2. This TCR derives from a male patient in his seventies who had an allogeneic stem cell transplant from an unrelated donor, so T cells may come from the graft donor. Some clones in this sample may be carry-over from other donors' samples. This specimen was peripheral blood mononuclear cells, taken 100 days after allogeneic stem cell transplant. CDR3 in DNA: TGTGCCATCAGTCCGACTAGCGGGAATGAGCAGTTCTTC. Amino acid sequence: CAISPTSGNEQFF.